This is a list of T cell receptor beta chains from one sample in a study of blood T cell repertoires in COVID-19. Method: immunoSEQ multiplex PCR; TCRdb's copy keeps in-frame clones and lacks some. The table has 200,000 to 300,000 clones, 75% to 90% seen once; the top ten hold over 3.5%. The material sequenced was peripheral blood. The receptors stem from a middle-aged woman with acute or convalescent COVID-19. Both conserved end residues are part of each CDR3. The D gene is left open where the match is weak. The listing skips clone size in some rows; elsewhere it reads once, few, many or a size class.

d_gene: TRBD1
v_gene: TRBV6-4
j_gene: TRBJ1-4
len: 16
abundance: -
CDR3nt: TGTGCCAGCAGTGACTCGAAGGGACAGGGTAATGAAAAACTGTTTTTT
CDR3aa: CASSDSKGQGNEKLFF

d_gene: -
v_gene: TRBV29-1
j_gene: TRBJ1-4
len: 13
abundance: once
CDR3nt: TGCAGCGTACAGGACAGTCCCCATGAAAAACTGTTTTTT
CDR3aa: CSVQDSPHEKLFF

d_gene: TRBD1
v_gene: TRBV7-6
j_gene: TRBJ1-1
len: 15
abundance: -
CDR3nt: TGTGCCAGCAGCGCCCGACAGGGGGGGAGGACTGAAGCTTTCTTT
CDR3aa: CASSARQGGRTEAFF

d_gene: TRBD2
v_gene: TRBV7-2
j_gene: TRBJ2-1
len: 17
abundance: -
CDR3nt: TGTGCCAGCAGCTTAAGTAGCGGGGAGCCATCCTACAATGAGCAGTTCTTC
CDR3aa: CASSLSSGEPSYNEQFF

d_gene: -
v_gene: TRBV29-1
j_gene: TRBJ1-1
len: 14
abundance: once
CDR3nt: TGCAGCGTTGAAAGGGGGAGTCCGAACACTGAAGCTTTCTTT
CDR3aa: CSVERGSPNTEAFF

d_gene: -
v_gene: TRBV2
j_gene: TRBJ1-2
len: 13
abundance: -
CDR3nt: TGTGCCAGCGGCGGGGGGGCTAACTATGGCTACACCTTC
CDR3aa: CASGGGANYGYTF

d_gene: -
v_gene: TRBV5-1
j_gene: TRBJ1-4
len: 16
abundance: -
CDR3nt: TGCGCCAGCAGCTCTAAACAGGGAATTGAGAATGAAAAACTGTTTTTT
CDR3aa: CASSSKQGIENEKLFF

d_gene: TRBD1
v_gene: TRBV19
j_gene: TRBJ1-2
len: 15
abundance: -
CDR3nt: TGTGCCAGTAGTATTGGGACAGGACGGGGCTATGGCTACACCTTC
CDR3aa: CASSIGTGRGYGYTF

d_gene: -
v_gene: TRBV6-5
j_gene: TRBJ1-2
len: 13
abundance: -
CDR3nt: TGTGCCAGCACCCCCGGACTGTCCTATGGCTACACCTTC
CDR3aa: CASTPGLSYGYTF

d_gene: -
v_gene: TRBV4-1
j_gene: TRBJ2-2
len: 15
abundance: once
CDR3nt: TGCGCCAGCAGACCGACTAGGGGAAACACCGGGGAGCTGTTTTTT
CDR3aa: CASRPTRGNTGELFF

d_gene: TRBD1
v_gene: TRBV6-5
j_gene: TRBJ2-4
len: 13
abundance: -
CDR3nt: TGTGCCAGCAGAGGGGGCCCCAAAAACATTCAGTACTTC
CDR3aa: CASRGGPKNIQYF

d_gene: -
v_gene: TRBV9
j_gene: TRBJ1-4
len: 15
abundance: -
CDR3nt: TGTGCCAGCAGCGAGGGATTAGGGAGGTACGAAAAACTGTTTTTT
CDR3aa: CASSEGLGRYEKLFF

d_gene: TRBD1
v_gene: TRBV4-1
j_gene: TRBJ1-2
len: 17
abundance: -
CDR3nt: TGCGCCAGCAATCTCAAGATACGGGGACAGGGGAACTATGGCTACACCTTC
CDR3aa: CASNLKIRGQGNYGYTF

d_gene: TRBD1
v_gene: TRBV6-5
j_gene: TRBJ1-1
len: 16
abundance: -
CDR3nt: TGTGCCAGCAGTTACTGGACAGGGGGCAAAGAGACTGAAGCTTTCTTT
CDR3aa: CASSYWTGGKETEAFF

d_gene: TRBD1
v_gene: TRBV19
j_gene: TRBJ1-1
len: 15
abundance: -
CDR3nt: TGTGCCAGTAGTGGCAGACAGGGAATGAACACTGAAGCTTTCTTT
CDR3aa: CASSGRQGMNTEAFF

d_gene: -
v_gene: TRBV9
j_gene: TRBJ1-1
len: 13
abundance: -
CDR3nt: TGTGCCAGCAGCCAGGGCGCCGGCACTGAAGCTTTCTTT
CDR3aa: CASSQGAGTEAFF

d_gene: -
v_gene: TRBV6-1
j_gene: TRBJ1-6
len: 14
abundance: -
CDR3nt: TGTGCCAGCAGTACCGGGGTTCTAAATTCACCCCTCCACTTT
CDR3aa: CASSTGVLNSPLHF

d_gene: TRBD1
v_gene: TRBV24-1
j_gene: TRBJ1-2
len: 14
abundance: -
CDR3nt: TGTGCCACCAGTGATCCCTACAGGGGGGATGGCTACACCTTC
CDR3aa: CATSDPYRGDGYTF

d_gene: TRBD1
v_gene: TRBV19
j_gene: TRBJ1-4
len: 15
abundance: -
CDR3nt: TGTGCCAGTAGTGAGGACAGGCTCCCTAATGAAAAACTGTTTTTT
CDR3aa: CASSEDRLPNEKLFF

d_gene: -
v_gene: TRBV29-1
j_gene: TRBJ1-1
len: 12
abundance: -
CDR3nt: TGCAGCGTTGAGCGGGGTAGGGCTGAAGCTTTCTTT
CDR3aa: CSVERGRAEAFF

d_gene: -
v_gene: TRBV9
j_gene: TRBJ1-1
len: 14
abundance: -
CDR3nt: TGTGCCAGCAGCACAAGAGGGGGGAACACTGAAGCTTTCTTT
CDR3aa: CASSTRGGNTEAFF

d_gene: -
v_gene: TRBV2
j_gene: TRBJ1-6
len: 17
abundance: -
CDR3nt: TGTGCCAGCAGTGAAGGATCGCGGCTGAGGCACAATTCACCCCTCCACTTT
CDR3aa: CASSEGSRLRHNSPLHF

d_gene: -
v_gene: TRBV19
j_gene: TRBJ1-2
len: 16
abundance: -
CDR3nt: TGTGCCAGTAGTAAAGCGCGGACAGATTATAACTATGGCTACACCTTC
CDR3aa: CASSKARTDYNYGYTF

d_gene: -
v_gene: TRBV11-3
j_gene: TRBJ2-3
len: 18
abundance: -
CDR3nt: TGTGCCAGCAGCTTGATGGCAATCTGGTTGATTAACACAGATACGCAGTATTTT
CDR3aa: CASSLMAIWLINTDTQYF

d_gene: -
v_gene: TRBV21-1
j_gene: TRBJ1-1
len: 19
abundance: -
CDR3nt: TGTGCCAGCAGCAAAGCGCAGGAGGGGGCTTTAACCATGAACACTGAAGCTTTCTTT
CDR3aa: CASSKAQEGALTMNTEAFF

d_gene: TRBD1
v_gene: TRBV19
j_gene: TRBJ1-5
len: 15
abundance: -
CDR3nt: TGTGCCAGTAGCTGGGGACAGGGTGTCAATCAGCCCCAGCATTTT
CDR3aa: CASSWGQGVNQPQHF

d_gene: -
v_gene: TRBV6-4
j_gene: TRBJ1-1
len: 13
abundance: -
CDR3nt: TGTGCCAGCACGTCCCAGGGAGGGACTGAAGCTTTCTTT
CDR3aa: CASTSQGGTEAFF

d_gene: TRBD1
v_gene: TRBV10-3
j_gene: TRBJ2-1
len: 14
abundance: -
CDR3nt: TGTGCCTCCCTGGGGGACAGAAATTATGGGGAGCAGTTCTTC
CDR3aa: CASLGDRNYGEQFF

d_gene: -
v_gene: TRBV14
j_gene: TRBJ1-6
len: 16
abundance: once
CDR3nt: TGTGCCAGCAGCCAAATCGGGAACTCCTATAATTCACCCCTCCACTTT
CDR3aa: CASSQIGNSYNSPLHF

d_gene: -
v_gene: TRBV4-2
j_gene: TRBJ1-4
len: 16
abundance: -
CDR3nt: TGTGCCAGCAGCCAAGGAGCGGAGTCAACTAATGAAAAACTGTTTTTT
CDR3aa: CASSQGAESTNEKLFF

d_gene: TRBD2
v_gene: TRBV6-1
j_gene: TRBJ2-1
len: 16
abundance: once
CDR3nt: TGTGCCAGCAGTGAAGCGTCTAGCGGGGGGTACCTTGCGCAGTTCTTC
CDR3aa: CASSEASSGGYLAQFF

d_gene: TRBD1
v_gene: TRBV19
j_gene: TRBJ1-1
len: 16
abundance: -
CDR3nt: TGTGCCAGTAGTATAGGATCAAGGACAGGGTACACTGAAGCTTTCTTT
CDR3aa: CASSIGSRTGYTEAFF

d_gene: -
v_gene: TRBV3-1/TRBV3-2
j_gene: TRBJ2-3
len: 13
abundance: few
CDR3nt: TGTGCCAGCAGCCCGGCGGGGACAGATACGCAGTATTTT
CDR3aa: CASSPAGTDTQYF

d_gene: TRBD1
v_gene: TRBV28
j_gene: TRBJ1-2
len: 14
abundance: -
CDR3nt: TGTGCCAGCAGCACAGGGGGCGCAGGCTATGGCTACACCTTC
CDR3aa: CASSTGGAGYGYTF

d_gene: -
v_gene: TRBV11-3
j_gene: TRBJ1-1
len: 16
abundance: -
CDR3nt: TGTGCCAGCAGCTTAGGGCGGGGGACATTGAACACTGAAGCTTTCTTT
CDR3aa: CASSLGRGTLNTEAFF

d_gene: TRBD1
v_gene: TRBV18
j_gene: TRBJ2-5
len: 14
abundance: -
CDR3nt: TGTGCCAGCTCCCCTAGGACAGGGCGGGAGACCCAGTACTTC
CDR3aa: CASSPRTGRETQYF

d_gene: TRBD2
v_gene: TRBV7-2
j_gene: TRBJ2-2
len: 16
abundance: -
CDR3nt: TGTGCCAGCAGCTCGGGACTAGCTTATAACACCGGGGAGCTGTTTTTT
CDR3aa: CASSSGLAYNTGELFF

d_gene: -
v_gene: TRBV12-5
j_gene: TRBJ1-1
len: 13
abundance: -
CDR3nt: TGTGCTAGTGGTTTCAGCCTCAGGGGTATGGCTTTCTTT
CDR3aa: CASGFSLRGMAFF

d_gene: TRBD1
v_gene: TRBV4-1
j_gene: TRBJ1-6
len: 18
abundance: -
CDR3nt: TGCGCCAGCAGCCAAGGACAGGGTACCTTGGCCTATAATTCACCCCTCCACTTT
CDR3aa: CASSQGQGTLAYNSPLHF

d_gene: -
v_gene: TRBV9
j_gene: TRBJ1-2
len: 15
abundance: -
CDR3nt: TGTGCCAGCAGCGTAGCCGCGGGATCAAACTATGGCTACACCTTC
CDR3aa: CASSVAAGSNYGYTF

d_gene: -
v_gene: TRBV29-1
j_gene: TRBJ1-2
len: 14
abundance: -
CDR3nt: TGCAGCGTTGAAGAAGGTTTAGGGACTGATGGCTACACCTTC
CDR3aa: CSVEEGLGTDGYTF

d_gene: -
v_gene: TRBV2
j_gene: TRBJ1-1
len: 13
abundance: once
CDR3nt: TGTGCCGGGTCGTTTGGGGCCTCCCCCGAAGCTTTCTTT
CDR3aa: CAGSFGASPEAFF

d_gene: TRBD1
v_gene: TRBV6-5
j_gene: TRBJ1-2
len: 16
abundance: -
CDR3nt: TGTGCCAGCAGTTACTCCAGCGGCAGGGGGCTGTATGGCTACACCTTC
CDR3aa: CASSYSSGRGLYGYTF